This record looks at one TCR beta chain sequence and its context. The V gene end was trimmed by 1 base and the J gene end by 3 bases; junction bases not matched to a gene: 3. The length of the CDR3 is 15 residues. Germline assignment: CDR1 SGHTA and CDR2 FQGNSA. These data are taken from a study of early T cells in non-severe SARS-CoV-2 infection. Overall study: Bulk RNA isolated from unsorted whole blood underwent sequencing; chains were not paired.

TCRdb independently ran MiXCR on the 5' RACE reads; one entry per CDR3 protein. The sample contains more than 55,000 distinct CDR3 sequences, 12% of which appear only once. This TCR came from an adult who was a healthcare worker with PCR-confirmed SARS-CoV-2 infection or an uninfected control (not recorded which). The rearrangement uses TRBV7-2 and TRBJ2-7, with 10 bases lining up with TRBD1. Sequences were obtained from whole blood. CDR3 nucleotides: TGTGCCAGCAGCTTAGGTGGGACAGGGGTCTACGAGCAGTACTTC. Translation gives CASSLGGTGVYEQYF.